Listed below are T cell receptor beta chains from one sample, sequenced in a study of cytomegalovirus exposure and HLA in healthy donors. Sequencing was performed with immunoSEQ multiplex PCR; in TCRdb, only in-frame clones are kept and a portion is missing. The table lists 180,000 or so clones, approximately 80% of them singletons. The sequencing sample was made of PBMCs. The receptor source for this set is a girl under 18 in good health and CMV-seropositive. Each CDR3 is given with its conserved first and last residue. Fields, in order: clone size, V gene, CDR3 protein. The size field is filled for only some rows; it gives once, few, many or a size class.

- | TRBV4-1 | CASSQDWRDGRRNTEAFF
- | TRBV27 | CASSSLAGGTDTQYF
- | TRBV11-2 | CASTLNSGLDTQYF
- | TRBV5-4 | CASSLSGTSSYEQYF
- | TRBV27 | CASRMNRVGNQPQHF
- | TRBV12-5 | CASGLFWGQYTSSYEQYF
once | TRBV28 | CASESFSGGRSEQYF
- | TRBV7-3 | CASSLRSGPASSGANVLTF
- | TRBV6-6 | CASSYSGREGLYEQYF
- | TRBV5-4 | CASSLDQGILYGYTF
- | TRBV10-3 | CAIGTSGADTQYF
- | TRBV5-4 | CASSDGDRGSYEQYF
- | TRBV7-2 | CASSLRGTYGYTF
- | TRBV6-5 | CASSYTSGSFYEQYF
- | TRBV6-5 | CASRRGRVNTEAFF
few | TRBV27 | CASSLTGGNTEAFF
- | TRBV11-2 | CASSLTTGGYEQYF
- | TRBV2 | CASREAIGDRGKRDTEAFF
- | TRBV29-1 | CSVDYPGDYGYTF
- | TRBV6-6 | CASREQGVGGNTIYF
- | TRBV7-9 | CASSLWSAGEQYF
once | TRBV6-4 | CASSEGAGEGETQYF
- | TRBV5-1 | CASSSSSGSAWQYF
- | TRBV10-3 | CAISEEGSSFSNQPQHF
- | TRBV4-1 | CASALDRGLGYGYTF
- | TRBV4-2 | CASSQEHRTSDTDTQYF
once | TRBV30 | CAWSQTLGLTDTQYF
- | TRBV4-1 | CASSQGSQSSYNEQFF
- | TRBV5-1 | CASSPVGGSYNEQFF
- | TRBV5-4 | CASSLRTSGSNWEQFF
- | TRBV19 | CASSIRGLAGETQYF
- | TRBV10-3 | CAISESLAKYNEQFF
- | TRBV5-1 | CASSLGPGRELNQPQHF
- | TRBV7-7 | CASSPSGIGTDTQYF
- | TRBV18 | CASSPIGGSDTQYF
- | TRBV7-9 | CASSLEALRETQYF
once | TRBV7-8 | CASSLGTSESQETQYF
- | TRBV7-8 | CASSLGDARDEKLFF
- | TRBV5-1 | CASSSLLGASYNEQFF
- | TRBV7-8 | CASSLESLPSEQFF
- | TRBV5-1 | CASSLGRLGRNSYEQYF
- | TRBV5-1 | CASSTGGSDNYGYTF
- | TRBV28 | CASSLDRVETQYF
few | TRBV30 | CAWSGSNYGYTF
once | TRBV19 | CASSRQGVYTEAFF
- | TRBV6-6 | CASRLDRDNQPQHF
- | TRBV25-1 | CASSSGLYNEQFF
once | TRBV18 | CASSEDRDGNTIYF
- | TRBV27 | CASSPLQGSYNEQFF
- | TRBV27 | CASRLSLNEQFF